The 22 T cell receptor beta chains reported below all come from one sample, sequenced in a study of blood T cell repertoires in COVID-19. The method was immunoSEQ multiplex PCR; TCRdb's version includes in-frame clones alone and lacks a portion of them. The sample records hundreds of thousands of clones, around 86% being singletons. Material: peripheral blood. The receptors stem from a woman aged 25 to 39 with active or convalescent COVID-19.

V is TRBV6-4 and J is TRBJ2-7, with 11 nucleotides matching TRBD2. V was pared by 4 bases and J by 3 bases, with 5 bases of the junction left unmatched. CDR1 and CDR2 (germline): MRHNA, SNTAGT. This CDR3 is built from 15 residues. Here the CDR3 reads CASSVLAGEGYEQYF. The CDR3 region has the DNA TGTGCCAGCAGTGTACTAGCGGGAGAAGGCTACGAGCAGTACTTC.

The rearrangement links TRBV2 to TRBJ1-2; TRBD1 agrees at 9 bases. Trimming cost V 6 bases and J 8 bases; bases outside gene matches: 13. Germline V gene data show CDR1 as SNHLY and CDR2 as FYNNEI. CDR3 length: 15 residues. The CDR3 here is CASSLEADRGKGYTF. The CDR3 bases are TGTGCCAGCAGCCTCGAAGCGGACAGGGGAAAAGGCTACACCTTC.

This sequence joins TRBV27 and TRBJ2-1, with 13 bases fitting TRBD2. CDR1 is MNHEY, CDR2 SMNVEV, per germline (reference sequence). The length of the CDR3 is 19 residues. The junction had 14 bases not matched to a gene; V was cut back by 4 bases and J by 5 bases. The CDR3 coding sequence is TGTGCCAGCAGTTCCACCTGGACTAGCGGGAGCAGGACAAACAATGAGCAGTTCTTC. Protein product: CASSSTWTSGSRTNNEQFF.

The chain recombines TRBV29-1 with TRBJ2-3; D possibly corresponds to TRBD2 (6 bases). Trimming took 6 bases from V and 1 from J, leaving 17 bases between them. Germline V gene data show CDR1 as SQVTM and CDR2 as ANQGSEA. The CDR3 contains 15 residues. The chain's CDR3 is CSVTGGAGRTDTQYF. The CDR3 bases are TGCAGCGTGACCGGAGGGGCGGGGCGCACAGATACGCAGTATTTT.

CDR3 amino acids: CASSLAGTGFGGNEQFF. In DNA, the CDR3 is TGTGCCAGCAGCTTAGCGGGTACAGGGTTTGGTGGTAATGAGCAGTTCTTC. The V call is TRBV7-6, the J call TRBJ2-1; perhaps TRBD1 as D (6 bases). The CDR3 consists of 17 residues. Germline lookup yields CDR1 SGHVS and CDR2 FNYEAQ. Trimming cost V 0 bases and J 7 bases, with 19 bases left between them.

In this sample, this clone turned up a few times. This chain connects TRBV4-1 to TRBJ1-2; 9 nucleotides align to TRBD1. Germline V gene sequence: CDR1 MGHRA, CDR2 YSYEKL. With 0 bases clipped from V and 8 bases from J, the junction kept 4 bases outside the gene matches. The CDR3 runs to 14 residues. The CDR3 spells CASSQEDGTGGYTF. The CDR3 DNA reads as TGCGCCAGCAGCCAAGAAGACGGGACAGGGGGCTACACCTTC.

This sequence joins TRBV7-8 and TRBJ1-1; 10 bases fit TRBD1. V trimming: 4 bases; J trimming: 7 bases; junction bases outside the gene matches: 9. This CDR3 contains 15 residues. CDR1 is SGHVS, CDR2 FQNEAQ, per germline. CDR3 sequence: CASSSNRDRGLEAFF. The CDR3 DNA reads TGTGCCAGCAGCTCAAACCGGGACAGGGGTCTTGAAGCTTTCTTT.

The chain is built from TRBV16 and TRBJ2-7; TRBD2 might be the D (5 bases). CDR1 is KGHSY, CDR2 FQNENV, per germline. The CDR3 consists of 14 residues. V gave up 4 bases and J gave up 2 bases, with 12 bases separating them. The CDR3 spells CASSPVLGPYEQYF. The CDR3 nucleotides are TGTGCCAGCAGCCCCGTACTAGGACCCTACGAGCAGTACTTC. Drawing the rest from reference TRBV16 and TRBJ2-7, the complete variable domain is GEEVAQTPKHLVRGEGQKAKLYCAPIKGHSYVFWYQQVLKNEFKFLISFQNENVFDETGMPKERFSAKCLPNSPCSLEIQATKLEDSAVYFCASSPVLGPYEQYFGPGTRLTVT.

CDR3 protein: CASSQISGTEAFF. The CDR3, as DNA: TGTGCCAGCAGCCAAATCAGCGGGACTGAAGCTTTCTTT. V is TRBV3-1 (or the pseudogene TRBV3-2) and J is TRBJ1-1; D is uncertain. The CDR3 has 13 amino acids. Trimming took 2 bases from V and 5 from J, leaving 9 bases between them. The germline V gene has CDR1 LGHDT and CDR2 YNNKEL (reference sequence).

V and J are TRBV5-1 and TRBJ2-1, with D unclear. The CDR3 is made up of 12 amino acids. Per germline, CDR1 SGHRS and CDR2 YFSETQ. The ends were cut back, 7 bases at V and 5 bases at J, with 10 bases in the middle. DNA of the CDR3: TGCGCCAGCGCGACCCTAGACAATGAGCAGTTCTTC. This translates into CASATLDNEQFF.

The chain carries TRBV27 and TRBJ2-7; 9 positions agree with TRBD2. Germline-derived CDR1 and CDR2 are MNHEY and SMNVEV (reference sequence). The length of the CDR3 is 15 residues. The J segment lost 1 base and the V segment lost 2 bases, leaving 3 bases of the junction unmatched. The CDR3 reads CASSLRLAGSYEQYF. CDR3 sequence (DNA): TGTGCCAGCAGTTTACGCCTAGCGGGGTCCTACGAGCAGTACTTC.

The V and J genes are TRBV27 and TRBJ2-3, with TRBD2 matching 8 bases. The CDR3 is made up of 15 amino acids. Germline V gives CDR1 MNHEY, CDR2 SMNVEV (reference sequence). Trimming removed 7 bases from V and 1 base from J; junction bases left unmatched: 7. The CDR3 DNA sequence: TGTGCCAGCACCTCTACTAGCGGACGCACAGATACGCAGTATTTT. Encoded protein: CASTSTSGRTDTQYF.

This chain connects TRBV19 to TRBJ1-3, with D unclear. CDR1 is LNHDA, CDR2 SQIVND, per germline (reference sequence). This CDR3 is 15 amino acids long. With 7 bases removed from V and 4 bases from J, the gap between germline ends came to 17 bases. CDR3 sequence: CASTAIVTGGNTIYF. In nucleotides, the CDR3 is TGTGCCAGTACCGCGATCGTTACCGGGGGAAACACCATATATTTT. The full variable domain, completed using reference TRBV19 and TRBJ1-3, is DGGITQSPKYLFRKEGQNVTLSCEQNLNHDAMYWYRQDPGQGLRLIYYSQIVNDFQKGDIAEGYSVSREKKESFPLTVTSAQKNPTAFYLCASTAIVTGGNTIYFGEGSWLTVV.

V usage is TRBV19 and J usage is TRBJ1-4, with TRBD1 matching over 9 bases. Germline V gene data show CDR1 as LNHDA and CDR2 as SQIVND (reference sequence). Trimming removed 10 bases from V and 2 bases from J; junction bases left unmatched: 8. CDR3 length: 15 residues. In DNA form, the CDR3 reads TGTGCCAAGACCACAGGGGGCCGTACTAATGAAAAACTGTTTTTT. Translated: CAKTTGGRTNEKLFF.

This sequence joins TRBV27 and TRBJ1-1; D is possibly TRBD1 (6 bases). Per the germline V gene, CDR1 is MNHEY and CDR2 is SMNVEV (reference sequence). The CDR3 runs to 13 residues. Trimming stripped 9 bases from V and 0 bases from J, with 11 bases between. Written as DNA, the CDR3 is TGTGCCAGTCGGGACACCTTGAACACTGAAGCTTTCTTT. Its protein product is CASRDTLNTEAFF.

On this clone itself: This same CDR3 is encoded by further DNA sequences in the sample. This chain connects TRBV18 to TRBJ2-3; no definite D call. This CDR3 has 13 residues. From germline, CDR1 is KGHSH and CDR2 LQKENI. Trimming removed 2 bases at V and 0 bases at J, with 3 bases between. CDR3 bases: TGTGCCAGCTCACCATCTAGCACAGATACGCAGTATTTT. This sequence encodes CASSPSSTDTQYF.

V usage is TRBV5-5 and J usage is TRBJ2-7, with D possibly being TRBD1 (5 bases). The germline V gene has CDR1 SGHKS and CDR2 YYEKEE (reference sequence). Trimming removed 1 base at V and 5 bases at J, with 13 bases between. The CDR3 is 14 amino acids. CDR3 protein: CASSLYLSTDEQYF. The CDR3 DNA sequence: TGTGCCAGCAGCTTGTACCTCTCGACAGACGAGCAGTACTTC.

J is TRBJ1-1 and V is TRBV15, with D unresolved. Germline CDR1 LNHNV, CDR2 YYDKDF (reference sequence). There are 13 residues in the CDR3. Trimming left V 0 bases short and J 1 base short, with 3 bases between. The CDR3 region has the DNA TGTGCCACCAGCAGAGACAGGAACACTGAAGCTTTCTTT. It yields the protein CATSRDRNTEAFF.

The J gene is TRBJ1-1, the V gene TRBV4-1; D not certain. The CDR3 has 15 amino acids. The germline V gene encodes CDR1 MGHRA and CDR2 YSYEKL. V dropped 0 bases and J dropped 5 bases, with 13 bases sitting between them. CDR3 protein: CASSQDRDLGTEAFF. The CDR3 DNA sequence: TGCGCCAGCAGCCAAGACCGGGATCTTGGGACTGAAGCTTTCTTT.

The chain recombines TRBV7-2 with TRBJ2-7, with D tentatively TRBD2 (6 bases). This CDR3 spans 16 amino acids. Germline-derived CDR1 and CDR2 are SGHTA and FQGNSA. Trimming took 5 bases from V and 0 from J, leaving 17 bases between them. CDR3: CASSRPRGSNSYEQYF. Here the CDR3 DNA reads TGTGCCAGCAGCCGTCCGCGGGGCTCTAACTCCTACGAGCAGTACTTC.

The rearrangement uses TRBV15 and TRBJ2-1; 7 bases are a match to TRBD2. V gave up 1 base and J gave up 0 bases; unmatched junction bases: 6. Germline loops: CDR1 LNHNV, CDR2 YYDKDF (reference sequence). CDR3 length: 17 residues. The CDR3 nucleotides read TGTGCCACCAGCAGAGCGGTAGCGGGTTCCTCCTACAATGAGCAGTTCTTC. Translated, it gives CATSRAVAGSSYNEQFF.

The sample holds one count of this clone. V and J are TRBV4-2 and TRBJ2-2, with TRBD2 matching over 12 bases. CDR3 length equals 17 residues. Unmatched junction bases numbered 9, after V lost 6 bases and J lost 4 bases. Germline V gene sequence: CDR1 LGHNA, CDR2 YNFKEQ. The CDR3 coding sequence is TGTGCCAGCAGATCTAGCGGGGGGGCCTTATCCACCGGGGAGCTGTTTTTT. Protein product: CASRSSGGALSTGELFF.